These 29 T cell receptor beta chains share one sample of origin, sequenced in a study of OX40 agonist ivuxolimab in advanced cancers. Produced via immunoSEQ multiplex PCR; TCRdb's table is partial and in-frame only. The data show fewer than 65,000 clones, with roughly nine tenths seen just once and less than 14% held by the top ten. The sample in question was CD4+ or CD8+ T cells sorted from blood, obtained in a trial of the OX40 agonist ivuxolimab. The receptors derive from an adult with an advanced solid tumor such as melanoma, head and neck, liver or kidney cancer.

This clone has just a few counts. V gene TRBV11-2 combines with J gene TRBJ1-6, with unresolved D. Per the germline V gene, CDR1 is SGHAT and CDR2 is FQNNGV. The CDR3 spans 14 residues. With 3 bases removed from V and 7 bases from J, the gap between germline ends came to 10 bases. CDR3 sequence: CASSFGRTNSPLHF. DNA of the CDR3: TGTGCCAGCAGCTTCGGCAGAACCAATTCACCCCTCCACTTT.

V is TRBV28 and J is TRBJ2-7; tentative D call: TRBD1 (5 bases). The CDR3 runs 18 residues. Between the trimmed V and J ends, which lost 1 base and 5 bases, there was a span of 24 bases. Germline V lookup: CDR1 MDHEN, CDR2 SYDVKM. CDR3 nucleotide sequence: TGTGCCAGCAGTTTATCAGGGTTAAGGTCCCTCGTACTCGACGAGCAGTACTTC. It codes for CASSLSGLRSLVLDEQYF.

The chain couples TRBV2 to TRBJ1-5; D may be TRBD1 (6 bases). This CDR3 spans 14 amino acids. The germline V and J ends were trimmed by 5 bases and 7 bases, with 15 bases remaining between them. CDR1 is SNHLY and CDR2 is FYNNEI in the germline V gene. This chain's CDR3 is CASSQEGGGQPQHF. CDR3 DNA sequence: TGTGCCAGCAGTCAAGAGGGGGGCGGGCAGCCCCAGCATTTT.

This clone was picked up one time. V is TRBV10-3 and J is TRBJ1-1; perhaps TRBD1 as D (5 bases). CDR1 is ENHRY, CDR2 SYGVKD, per germline. Trimming removed 2 bases from V and 11 bases from J, with 12 bases in between. This CDR3 is 12 amino acids long. CDR3 bases: TGTGCCATCAGTGAGCAGGCAGGGAGGGCTTTCTTT. It translates to CAISEQAGRAFF.

The chain couples TRBV11-2 to TRBJ2-7; 7 nucleotides line up with TRBD1. The length of the CDR3 is 16 residues. Per germline, CDR1 SGHAT and CDR2 FQNNGV. Trimming removed 4 bases from V and 0 bases from J; junction bases left unmatched: 9. As DNA, the CDR3 is TGTGCCAGCAGCTCCTATCCGACAGGGAACTCCTACGAGCAGTACTTC. As protein: CASSSYPTGNSYEQYF.

The chain is built from TRBV28 and TRBJ2-5, with D possibly matching TRBD2 (6 bases). The CDR3 loop spans 14 amino acids. CDR1 is MDHEN and CDR2 is SYDVKM in the germline V gene. Trimming left V 4 bases short and J 7 bases short, with 16 bases between. DNA for the CDR3: TGTGCCAGCAGTTGGGGTCGGGGAGGAGGGACCCAGTACTTC. Its translation is CASSWGRGGGTQYF.

The V and J genes are TRBV5-1 and TRBJ1-1; TRBD1 matches at 7 bases. The CDR3 covers 14 residues. Per germline, CDR1 SGHRS and CDR2 YFSETQ. V was clipped by 0 bases and J by 1 base; unmatched bases: 0. For the CDR3, the DNA is TGCGCCAGCAGCTTGGACAGGGGGAACACTGAAGCTTTCTTT. Amino acids: CASSLDRGNTEAFF.

This clone appeared once. CDR3 nucleotides: TGTGCCAGCAGTTACGGGGGTTCCGCCTACGAGCAGTACTTC. This codes for CASSYGGSAYEQYF. The chain carries TRBV6-6 and TRBJ2-7; D may be TRBD1 or TRBD2 (5 bases each). From germline, CDR1 is MNHNY and CDR2 SVGAGI (reference sequence). Between the trimmed V and J ends, which lost 2 bases and 2 bases, there was a span of 10 bases. The CDR3 runs 14 residues.

The chain is built from TRBV28 and TRBJ2-3; the match to TRBD2 covers 9 bases. The V and J ends lost 4 bases and 4 bases, in that order; junction bases with no gene match: 12. The length of the CDR3 is 17 residues. Germline values: CDR1 MDHEN, CDR2 SYDVKM. The CDR3 here is CASSSAYQLAGSDTQYF. The CDR3 DNA reads TGTGCCAGCAGTTCCGCCTACCAACTAGCGGGCTCAGATACGCAGTATTTT.

The rearrangement links TRBV6-1 to TRBJ2-7, with D possibly matching TRBD1 (7 bases). Between the trimmed V and J ends, which lost 8 bases and 6 bases, there was a span of 17 bases. Germline CDR1 reads MNHNS; CDR2 reads SASEGT. The CDR3 extends over 13 amino acids. The CDR3 loop reads CASRMTGRGEQYF. CDR3 nucleotide sequence: TGTGCCAGCCGAATGACAGGGCGGGGCGAGCAGTACTTC.

This chain joins TRBV28 and TRBJ2-7, with D perhaps being TRBD1 or TRBD2 (6 bases each). The germline gives CDR1 MDHEN, CDR2 SYDVKM. The CDR3 is 12 amino acids. V was shortened by 10 bases and J by 2 bases, with 12 bases between the two germline ends. The CDR3 loop reads CATGAGTYEQYF. The CDR3 DNA sequence: TGTGCCACGGGGGCAGGTACCTACGAGCAGTACTTC.

CDR3 region: CASSLGQTQETQYF. DNA of the CDR3: TGTGCCAGCAGCCTCGGACAGACTCAAGAGACCCAGTACTTC. The gene calls are TRBV5-4 and TRBJ2-5, with D maybe TRBD1 (6 bases). V dropped 4 bases and J dropped 2 bases, with 12 bases sitting between them. Germline V gene lookup returns CDR1 SGHNT and CDR2 YYREEE (reference sequence). The CDR3 consists of 14 residues.

The rearrangement joins TRBV6-6 to TRBJ2-3; TRBD2 might be the D (5 bases). CDR3 size: 14 residues. Trimming cost V 2 bases and J 0 bases, with 6 bases left between them. Germline CDR1 MNHNY, CDR2 SVGAGI (reference sequence). CDR3 amino acids: CASSYGLSTDTQYF. CDR3 sequence (DNA): TGTGCCAGCAGTTACGGACTTAGCACAGATACGCAGTATTTT.

The CDR3 sequence is CASSLVRLHYRQPNTEAFF. In nucleotides, the CDR3 is TGTGCCAGCAGCTTGGTAAGGTTACACTACAGGCAACCGAACACTGAAGCTTTCTTT. The chain uses TRBV7-9 and TRBJ1-1, with D tentatively TRBD1 (5 bases). Trimming took off 3 bases at V and 1 base at J, with 24 bases between the two ends. The CDR3 length is 19 residues. The germline V gene has CDR1 SEHNR and CDR2 FQNEAQ (reference sequence).

The V and J genes are TRBV5-1 and TRBJ2-7; possible D gene TRBD2, 5 bases. CDR1 SGHRS and CDR2 YFSETQ come from the germline V gene. This CDR3 contains 12 residues. V was trimmed by 2 bases and J by 7 bases, leaving 10 bases between them. The CDR3 loop is CASSFSEGEQYF. In nucleotides, the CDR3 is TGCGCCAGCAGCTTCTCCGAGGGAGAGCAGTACTTC.

The chain carries TRBV5-4 and TRBJ1-2, with D perhaps matching TRBD1 (5 bases). This CDR3 is built from 16 residues. V was shortened by 4 bases and J by 0 bases, with 16 bases between the two germline ends. The germline CDR1 and CDR2 sequences are SGHNT and YYREEE (reference sequence). CDR3 amino acids: CASSPGTVRPNYGYTF. In DNA, the CDR3 is TGTGCCAGCAGCCCTGGGACGGTCCGGCCTAACTATGGCTACACCTTC.

The chain joins TRBV28 to TRBJ2-7, with a possible D match to TRBD2 (5 bases). V shed 6 bases and J shed 1 base, with 16 bases lying between them. This CDR3 region has 15 residues. Germline V CDR1 and CDR2: MDHEN, SYDVKM. The CDR3 loop reads CASSRPRTYSYEQYF. The CDR3 DNA reads TGTGCCAGCAGCCGTCCCCGGACTTATTCCTACGAGCAGTACTTC.

Comment on this clone: A junction end diverges from the germline sequence, so it may reflect a read error. The rearrangement joins TRBV7-7 to TRBJ2-3; 8 nucleotides line up with TRBD2. This CDR3 is built from 14 residues. Germline CDR1 is SSHAT and CDR2 is FNYEAQ (reference sequence). The CDR3 DNA reads TGTGCTAGCAGCTCGGGGGGGCAGGCAGATACGCAGTATTTT. Translating gives CASSSGGQADTQYF.

The chain uses TRBV15 and TRBJ2-3; D unclear. The V end was cut by 4 bases, the J end by 2 bases, with 10 bases between. The CDR3 sequence is 14 residues long. Germline loops: CDR1 LNHNV, CDR2 YYDKDF (reference sequence). The CDR3 DNA follows: TGTGCCACCAGCAACAGCCCTTTCACAGATACGCAGTATTTT. It translates to CATSNSPFTDTQYF.

This chain uses TRBV4-1 with TRBJ2-1; D is uncertain. CDR1 is MGHRA, CDR2 YSYEKL, per germline. This CDR3 comprises 14 residues. V gave up 1 base and J gave up 11 bases, with 15 bases separating them. The CDR3: CASSQAPNGMKQFF. CDR3 nucleotides: TGCGCCAGCAGCCAAGCCCCCAACGGTATGAAGCAGTTCTTC.

The chain joins TRBV10-3 to TRBJ2-3; D possibly corresponds to TRBD2 (7 bases). Looked up from germline, CDR1 is ENHRY and CDR2 is SYGVKD. The CDR3 is made up of 17 amino acids. V lost 2 bases, J lost 6 bases, and 21 bases lay in between. DNA for the CDR3: TGTGCCATCAGTGAGCCCCCAAGGGGGAGGGCCGGGGATACGCAGTATTTT. Amino acids: CAISEPPRGRAGDTQYF.

The genes are TRBV7-9 and TRBJ2-1; possibly TRBD1 or TRBD2 for D (5 bases each). In germline, CDR1 is SEHNR, CDR2 FQNEAQ (reference sequence). V was shortened by 5 bases and J by 10 bases, with 21 bases between the two germline ends. The CDR3 loop spans 15 amino acids. The CDR3 loop is CASSPPSSGTGEQFF. CDR3 in DNA: TGTGCCAGCAGCCCCCCATCTTCCGGGACCGGAGAGCAGTTCTTC.

The J gene is TRBJ1-5, the V gene TRBV6-5; TRBD1 is a possible D gene (5 bases). CDR1 and CDR2 (germline): MNHEY, SVGAGI. This CDR3 has 15 residues. Trimming shortened V by 0 bases and J by 7 bases, and 13 bases separated the two germline ends. CDR3 residues: CASSYSNQGGQPQHF. Here the CDR3 DNA reads TGTGCCAGCAGTTACTCCAACCAGGGAGGACAGCCCCAGCATTTT.

V gene TRBV7-9 combines with J gene TRBJ2-5, with TRBD2 matching 10 bases. V gave up 1 base and J gave up 0 bases; unmatched junction bases: 5. CDR3 length: 17 amino acids. Germline lookup yields CDR1 SEHNR and CDR2 FQNEAQ (reference sequence). Written as DNA, the CDR3 is TGTGCCAGCAGCTTAGGAATAGCGGGGGGTTACCAAGAGACCCAGTACTTC. The encoded protein is CASSLGIAGGYQETQYF.

The chain combines TRBV10-2 with TRBJ1-2, with D tentatively TRBD1 (6 bases). The ends were cut back, 0 bases at V and 7 bases at J, with 18 bases in the middle. Germline assignment: CDR1 WSHSY and CDR2 SAAADI. The CDR3 has 16 residues. CDR3 amino acids: CASSESRTVESTGYTF. For the CDR3, the DNA is TGCGCCAGCAGTGAGTCCCGGACAGTGGAGTCCACTGGCTACACCTTC.

This rearrangement joins TRBV5-5 to TRBJ1-2, with D hard to call. Germline V CDR1 and CDR2: SGHKS, YYEKEE (reference sequence). Deletions cut 1 base from V and 7 bases from J, with 14 bases between. The CDR3 consists of 14 residues. CDR3 sequence reads: CASSLIPFEGGYTF. The CDR3 coding sequence is TGTGCCAGCAGCTTGATTCCATTTGAGGGTGGCTACACCTTC. The full variable domain, with the rest looked up from reference TRBV5-5 and TRBJ1-2, is DAGVTQSPTHLIKTRGQQVTLRCSPISGHKSVSWYQQVLGQGPQFIFQYYEKEERGRGNFPDRFSARQFPNYSSELNVNALLLGDSALYLCASSLIPFEGGYTFGSGTRLTVV.

Concerning this clone: The junction departs from germline at one end; a sequencing error may be responsible. The rearrangement links TRBV7-7 to TRBJ2-1; D is ambiguous. Germline CDR1 reads SSHAT; CDR2 reads FNYEAQ (reference sequence). CDR3 length: 15 amino acids. This chain's CDR3 is CASSLDWQPYNEQFF. CDR3 sequence (DNA): TGTGCTAGCAGCCTTGACTGGCAACCCTACAATGAGCAGTTCTTC.

The chain carries TRBV7-6 and TRBJ1-3; no reliable D call. Germline assignment: CDR1 SGHVS and CDR2 FNYEAQ. CDR3 length: 14 residues. V lost 1 base to trimming and J lost 9 bases, with 13 bases between them. The CDR3 protein is CASSLGGGERTIYF. CDR3 nucleotides: TGTGCCAGCAGCTTAGGGGGTGGGGAACGCACCATATATTTT.

The chain recombines TRBV18 with TRBJ1-1; D might be TRBD1 (5 bases). Germline assignment: CDR1 KGHSH and CDR2 LQKENI. V lost 3 bases and J lost 0, with 14 bases in between. The CDR3 has 16 residues. CDR3 nucleotides: TGTGCCAGCTCACCTACCCGGGGCGTTCTGAACACTGAAGCTTTCTTT. Protein sequence: CASSPTRGVLNTEAFF.